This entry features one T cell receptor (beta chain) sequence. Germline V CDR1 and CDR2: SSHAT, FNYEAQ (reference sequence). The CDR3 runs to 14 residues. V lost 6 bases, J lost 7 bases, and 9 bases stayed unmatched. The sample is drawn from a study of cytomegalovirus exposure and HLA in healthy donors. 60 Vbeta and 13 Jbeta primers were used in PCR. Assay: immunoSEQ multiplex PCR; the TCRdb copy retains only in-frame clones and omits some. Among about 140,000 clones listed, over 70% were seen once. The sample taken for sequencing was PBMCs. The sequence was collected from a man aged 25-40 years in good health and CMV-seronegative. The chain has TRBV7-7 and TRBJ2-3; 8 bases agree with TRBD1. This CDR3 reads CASSPAQGAYTQYF. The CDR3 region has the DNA TGTGCCAGCAGTCCTGCCCAGGGGGCGTATACGCAGTATTTT.